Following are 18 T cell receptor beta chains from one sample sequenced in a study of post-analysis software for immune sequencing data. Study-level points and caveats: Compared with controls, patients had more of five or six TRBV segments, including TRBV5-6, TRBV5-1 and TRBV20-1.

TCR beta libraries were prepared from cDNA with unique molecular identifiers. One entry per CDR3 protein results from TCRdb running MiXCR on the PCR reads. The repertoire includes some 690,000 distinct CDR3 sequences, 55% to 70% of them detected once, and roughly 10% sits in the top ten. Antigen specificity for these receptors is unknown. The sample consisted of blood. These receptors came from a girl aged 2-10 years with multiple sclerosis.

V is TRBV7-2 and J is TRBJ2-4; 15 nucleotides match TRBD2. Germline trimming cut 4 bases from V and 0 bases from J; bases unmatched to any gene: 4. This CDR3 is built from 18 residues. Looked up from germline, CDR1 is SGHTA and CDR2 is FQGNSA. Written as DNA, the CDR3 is TGTGCCAGCAGCTCGGGACTAGCGGGAGGATTAGCCAAAAACATTCAGTACTTC. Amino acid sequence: CASSSGLAGGLAKNIQYF.

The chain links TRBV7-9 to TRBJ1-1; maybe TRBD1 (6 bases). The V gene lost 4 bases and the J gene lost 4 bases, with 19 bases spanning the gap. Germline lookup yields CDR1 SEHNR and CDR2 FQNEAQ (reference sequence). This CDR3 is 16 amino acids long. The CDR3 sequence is CASSSNRVTGGTEAFF. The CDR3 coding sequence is TGTGCCAGCAGCTCCAACAGGGTCACCGGTGGCACTGAAGCTTTCTTT. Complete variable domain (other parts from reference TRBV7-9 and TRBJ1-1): DTGVSQNPRHKITKRGQNVTFRCDPISEHNRLYWYRQTLGQGPEFLTYFQNEAQLEKSRLLSDRFSAERPKGSFSTLEIQRTEQGDSAMYLCASSSNRVTGGTEAFFGQGTRLTVV.

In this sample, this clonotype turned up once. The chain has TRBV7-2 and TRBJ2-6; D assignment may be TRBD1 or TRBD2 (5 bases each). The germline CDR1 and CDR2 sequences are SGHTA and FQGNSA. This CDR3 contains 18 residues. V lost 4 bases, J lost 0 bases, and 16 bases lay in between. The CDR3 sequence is CASSSRPGRVSGANVLTF. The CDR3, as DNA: TGTGCCAGCAGCTCAAGACCGGGACGGGTCTCTGGGGCCAACGTCCTGACTTTC.

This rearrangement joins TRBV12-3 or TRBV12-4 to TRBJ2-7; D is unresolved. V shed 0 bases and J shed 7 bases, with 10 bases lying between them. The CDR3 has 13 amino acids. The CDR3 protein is CASSLARRGEQYF. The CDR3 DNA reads TGTGCCAGCAGTTTAGCGAGAAGAGGTGAGCAGTACTTC.

As DNA, the CDR3 is TGTGCCAGCAGCCGCCAGCTAGCGCATGGAGAGACCCAGTACTTC. It codes for CASSRQLAHGETQYF. The chain recombines TRBV9 with TRBJ2-5; TRBD2 is a possible D gene (6 bases). The CDR3 sequence is 15 residues long. Trimming pared 4 bases from V and 4 bases from J, leaving 17 bases between. In germline, CDR1 is SGDLS, CDR2 YYNGEE. The complete variable domain, with remaining parts taken from reference TRBV9 and TRBJ2-5, reads DSGVTQTPKHLITATGQRVTLRCSPRSGDLSVYWYQQSLDQGLQFLIQYYNGEERAKGNILERFSAQQFPDLHSELNLSSLELGDSALYFCASSRQLAHGETQYFGPGTRLLVL.

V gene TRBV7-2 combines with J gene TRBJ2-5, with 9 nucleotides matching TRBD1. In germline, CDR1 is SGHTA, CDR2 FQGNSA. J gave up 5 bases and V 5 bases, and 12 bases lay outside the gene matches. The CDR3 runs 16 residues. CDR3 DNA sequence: TGTGCCAGCAGCCTTACTACCGGGACAGGGTCGGAGACCCAGTACTTC. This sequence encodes CASSLTTGTGSETQYF.

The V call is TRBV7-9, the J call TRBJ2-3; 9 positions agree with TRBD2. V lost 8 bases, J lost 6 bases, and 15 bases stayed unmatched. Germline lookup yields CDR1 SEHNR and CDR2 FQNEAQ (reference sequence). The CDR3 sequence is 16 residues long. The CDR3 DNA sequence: TGTGCCAGCGGGGAGGGACTAGCAGCGAGCGTCGATACGCAGTATTTT. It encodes CASGEGLAASVDTQYF.

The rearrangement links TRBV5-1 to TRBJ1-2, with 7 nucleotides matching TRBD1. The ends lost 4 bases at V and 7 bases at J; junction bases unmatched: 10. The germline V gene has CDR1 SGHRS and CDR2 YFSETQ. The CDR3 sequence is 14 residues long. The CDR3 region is CASSLGTEGAGYTF. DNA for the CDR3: TGCGCCAGCAGCCTCGGGACAGAAGGGGCTGGCTACACCTTC.

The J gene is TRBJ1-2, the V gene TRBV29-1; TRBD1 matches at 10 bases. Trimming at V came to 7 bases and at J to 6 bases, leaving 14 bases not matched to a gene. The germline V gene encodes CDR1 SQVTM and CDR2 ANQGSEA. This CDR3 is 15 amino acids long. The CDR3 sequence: CSAGPGTGESNGYTF. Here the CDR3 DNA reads TGCAGCGCTGGCCCTGGGACAGGGGAGTCAAATGGCTACACCTTC.

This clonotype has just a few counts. CDR3 amino acids: CSAKEGTAVETQYF. CDR3 DNA sequence: TGCAGCGCCAAAGAGGGGACAGCCGTAGAGACCCAGTACTTC. V usage is TRBV29-1 and J usage is TRBJ2-5, with TRBD1 identical over 7 bases. Germline V gives CDR1 SQVTM, CDR2 ANQGSEA. J lost 4 bases, V lost 7 bases, and 12 bases had no gene match. There are 14 residues in the CDR3. Variable domain in full (rest from reference TRBV29-1 and TRBJ2-5): SAVISQKPSRDICQRGTSLTIQCQVDSQVTMMFWYRQQPGQSLTLIATANQGSEATYESGFVIDKFPISRPNLTFSTLTVSNMSPEDSSIYLCSAKEGTAVETQYFGPGTRLLVL.

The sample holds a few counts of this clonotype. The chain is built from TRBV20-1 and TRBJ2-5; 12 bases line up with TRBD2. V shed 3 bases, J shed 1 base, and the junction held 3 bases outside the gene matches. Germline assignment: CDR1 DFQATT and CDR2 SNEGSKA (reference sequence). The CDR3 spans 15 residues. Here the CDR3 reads CSARATSGGQETQYF. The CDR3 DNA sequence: TGCAGTGCTAGGGCGACTAGCGGGGGCCAAGAGACCCAGTACTTC.

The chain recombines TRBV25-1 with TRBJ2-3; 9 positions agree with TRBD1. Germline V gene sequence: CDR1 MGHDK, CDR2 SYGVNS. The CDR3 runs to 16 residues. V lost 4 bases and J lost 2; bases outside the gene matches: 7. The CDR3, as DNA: TGTGCCAGCAGTGCTACAGGGGGCTTCCCCACAGATACGCAGTATTTT. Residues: CASSATGGFPTDTQYF.

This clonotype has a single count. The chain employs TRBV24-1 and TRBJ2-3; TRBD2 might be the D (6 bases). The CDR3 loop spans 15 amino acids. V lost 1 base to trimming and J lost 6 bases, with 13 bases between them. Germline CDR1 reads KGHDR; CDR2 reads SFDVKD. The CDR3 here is CATSDFGGSPDTQYF. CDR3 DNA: TGTGCCACCAGTGATTTTGGGGGGAGCCCGGATACGCAGTATTTT.

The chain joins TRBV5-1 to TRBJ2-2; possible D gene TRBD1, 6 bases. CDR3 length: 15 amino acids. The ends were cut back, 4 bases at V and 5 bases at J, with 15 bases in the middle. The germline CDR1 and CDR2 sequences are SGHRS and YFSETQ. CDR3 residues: CASSLTEGVTGELFF. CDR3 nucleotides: TGCGCCAGCAGCCTAACCGAGGGGGTTACCGGGGAGCTGTTTTTT.

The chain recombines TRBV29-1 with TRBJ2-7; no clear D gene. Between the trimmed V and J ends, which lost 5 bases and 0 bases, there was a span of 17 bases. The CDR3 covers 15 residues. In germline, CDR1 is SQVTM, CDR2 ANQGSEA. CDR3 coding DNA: TGCAGCGTTTCACATACTATAACGATCTCCTACGAGCAGTACTTC. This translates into CSVSHTITISYEQYF.

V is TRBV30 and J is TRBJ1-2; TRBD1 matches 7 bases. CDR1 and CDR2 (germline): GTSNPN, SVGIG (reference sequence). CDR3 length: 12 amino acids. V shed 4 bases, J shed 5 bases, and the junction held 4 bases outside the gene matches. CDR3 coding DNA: TGTGCCTGGACCGCGACAGGGTATGGCTACACCTTC. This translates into CAWTATGYGYTF. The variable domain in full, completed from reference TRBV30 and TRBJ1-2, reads SQTIHQWPATLVQPVGSPLSLECTVEGTSNPNLYWYRQAAGRGLQLLFYSVGIGQISSEVPQNLSASRPQDRQFILSSKKLLLSDSGFYLCAWTATGYGYTFGSGTRLTVV.

This chain's CDR3 is CASSFFSGRAYNEQFF. CDR3 DNA sequence: TGTGCCAGCAGCTTCTTTAGCGGGAGGGCCTACAATGAGCAGTTCTTC. V gene TRBV27 combines with J gene TRBJ2-1; 11 positions match TRBD2. The CDR3 is 16 amino acids. V lost 6 bases, J lost 2 bases, and 6 bases stayed unmatched. Germline-derived CDR1 and CDR2 are MNHEY and SMNVEV (reference sequence).

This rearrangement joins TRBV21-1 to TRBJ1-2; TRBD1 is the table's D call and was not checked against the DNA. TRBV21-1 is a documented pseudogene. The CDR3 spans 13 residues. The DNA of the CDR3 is TGTGCCAGCGCCCTGGGGGGGGCCTATGGCTACACCTTC. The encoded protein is CASALGGAYGYTF.